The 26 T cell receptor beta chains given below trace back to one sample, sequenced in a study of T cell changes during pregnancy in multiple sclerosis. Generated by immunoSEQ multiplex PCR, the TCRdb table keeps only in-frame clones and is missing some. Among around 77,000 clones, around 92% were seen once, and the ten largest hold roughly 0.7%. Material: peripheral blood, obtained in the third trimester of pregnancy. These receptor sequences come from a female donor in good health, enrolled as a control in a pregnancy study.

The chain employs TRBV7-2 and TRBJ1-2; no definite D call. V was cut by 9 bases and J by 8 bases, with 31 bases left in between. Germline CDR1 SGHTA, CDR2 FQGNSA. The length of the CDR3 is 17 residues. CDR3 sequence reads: CASPLGVEGPSLIGYTF. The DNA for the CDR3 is TGTGCCAGTCCCTTGGGAGTGGAGGGCCCCTCCTTAATAGGCTACACCTTC.

CDR3 in amino acids: CASSNHRSSYEQYF. The CDR3 nucleotides are TGTGCCAGTAGTAATCACAGAAGCTCCTACGAGCAGTACTTC. V and J are TRBV19 and TRBJ2-7; D is ambiguous. The length of the CDR3 is 14 residues. The germline V and J ends were trimmed by 4 bases and 0 bases, with 10 bases remaining between them. CDR1 is LNHDA, CDR2 SQIVND, per germline (reference sequence).

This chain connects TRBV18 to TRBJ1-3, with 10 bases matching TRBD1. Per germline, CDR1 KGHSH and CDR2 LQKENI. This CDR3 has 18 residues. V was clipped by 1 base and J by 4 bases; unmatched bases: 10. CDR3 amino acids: CASSPRGQGVSSGNTIYF. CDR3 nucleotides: TGTGCCAGCTCACCACGCGGACAGGGGGTCTCCTCAGGAAACACCATATATTTT.

The CDR3 loop reads CASSPRGPHAGNEKLFF. The CDR3, as DNA: TGTGCCAGCAGCCCCAGGGGTCCCCACGCGGGTAATGAAAAACTGTTTTTT. This chain links TRBV9 with TRBJ1-4, with a possible D match to TRBD1 (6 bases). This CDR3 comprises 17 residues. V was pared by 4 bases and J by 4 bases, with 20 bases between. Germline values: CDR1 SGDLS, CDR2 YYNGEE.

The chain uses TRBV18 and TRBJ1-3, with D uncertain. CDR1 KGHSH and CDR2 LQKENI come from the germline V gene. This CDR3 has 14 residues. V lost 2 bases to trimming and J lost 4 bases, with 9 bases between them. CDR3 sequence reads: CASSPESGGNTIYF. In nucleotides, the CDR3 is TGTGCCAGCTCACCAGAAAGCGGAGGAAACACCATATATTTT. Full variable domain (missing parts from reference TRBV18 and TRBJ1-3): NAGVMQNPRHLVRRRGQEARLRCSPMKGHSHVYWYRQLPEEGLKFMVYLQKENIIDESGMPKERFSAEFPKEGPSILRIQQVVRGDSAAYFCASSPESGGNTIYFGEGSWLTVV.

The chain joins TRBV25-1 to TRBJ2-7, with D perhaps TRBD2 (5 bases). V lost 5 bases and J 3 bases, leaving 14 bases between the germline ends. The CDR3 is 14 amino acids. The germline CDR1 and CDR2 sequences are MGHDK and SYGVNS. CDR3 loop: CASSRTRKGYEQYF. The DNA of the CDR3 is TGTGCCAGCAGTCGTACTAGGAAGGGCTACGAGCAGTACTTC.

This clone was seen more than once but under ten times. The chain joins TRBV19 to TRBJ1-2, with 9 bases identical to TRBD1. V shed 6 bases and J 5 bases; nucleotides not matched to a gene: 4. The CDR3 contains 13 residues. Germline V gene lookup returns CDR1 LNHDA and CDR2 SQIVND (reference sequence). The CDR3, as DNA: TGTGCCAGTAGCTACAGGGGGCATTATGGCTACACCTTC. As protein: CASSYRGHYGYTF.

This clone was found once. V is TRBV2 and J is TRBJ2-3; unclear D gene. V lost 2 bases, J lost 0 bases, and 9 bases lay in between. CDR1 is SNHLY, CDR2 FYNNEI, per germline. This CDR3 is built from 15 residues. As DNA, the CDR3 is TGTGCCAGCAGTGAAACCAGATCTAGCACAGATACGCAGTATTTT. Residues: CASSETRSSTDTQYF.

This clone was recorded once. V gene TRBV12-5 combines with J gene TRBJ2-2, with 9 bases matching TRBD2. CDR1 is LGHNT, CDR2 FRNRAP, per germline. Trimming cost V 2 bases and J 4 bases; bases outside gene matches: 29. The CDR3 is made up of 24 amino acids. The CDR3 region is CASGLINRHLNKAGGIAVTGELFF. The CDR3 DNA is TGTGCTAGTGGTTTGATAAATCGTCATCTTAACAAAGCGGGAGGCATTGCAGTCACCGGGGAGCTGTTTTTT.

The CDR3 nucleotides read TGTGCCAGCAGCTCCAGCACCGGAGTTTTGCACTATGGCTACACCTTC. Translation gives CASSSSTGVLHYGYTF. The chain is built from TRBV7-9 and TRBJ1-2; no clear D. The CDR3 is made up of 16 amino acids. Germline V gene lookup returns CDR1 SEHNR and CDR2 FQNEAQ (reference sequence). The ends were cut back, 4 bases at V and 3 bases at J, with 18 bases in the middle.

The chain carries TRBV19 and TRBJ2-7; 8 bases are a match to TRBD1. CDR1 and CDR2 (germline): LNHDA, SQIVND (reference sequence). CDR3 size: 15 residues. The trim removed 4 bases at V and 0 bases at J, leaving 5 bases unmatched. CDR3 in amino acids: CASSTRTGSSYEQYF. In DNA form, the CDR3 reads TGTGCCAGTAGTACTCGGACAGGGAGCTCCTACGAGCAGTACTTC. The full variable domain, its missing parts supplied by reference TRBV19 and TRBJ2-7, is DGGITQSPKYLFRKEGQNVTLSCEQNLNHDAMYWYRQDPGQGLRLIYYSQIVNDFQKGDIAEGYSVSREKKESFPLTVTSAQKNPTAFYLCASSTRTGSSYEQYFGPGTRLTVT.

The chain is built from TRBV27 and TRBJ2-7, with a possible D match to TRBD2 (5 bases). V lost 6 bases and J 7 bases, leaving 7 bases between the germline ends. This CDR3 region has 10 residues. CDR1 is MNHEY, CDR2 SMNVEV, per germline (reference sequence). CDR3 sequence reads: CASRSGEQYF. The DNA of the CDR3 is TGTGCCAGCAGGTCGGGGGAGCAGTACTTC.

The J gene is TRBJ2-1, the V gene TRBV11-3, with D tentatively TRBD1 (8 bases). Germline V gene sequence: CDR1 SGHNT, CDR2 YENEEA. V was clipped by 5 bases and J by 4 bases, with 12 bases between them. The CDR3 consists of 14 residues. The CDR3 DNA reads TGTGCCAGCAGCCACAGGGGGGGATACAATGAGCAGTTCTTC. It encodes CASSHRGGYNEQFF.

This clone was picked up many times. The CDR3 nucleotides are TGTGCCAGCTCTGCGGTTAGCGGCTCCACAGATACGCAGTATTTT. Translated: CASSAVSGSTDTQYF. The rearrangement uses TRBV6-4 and TRBJ2-3, with D maybe TRBD2 (6 bases). The CDR3 has 15 amino acids. The ends were cut back, 8 bases at V and 2 bases at J, with 17 bases in the middle. Germline CDR1 and CDR2: MRHNA and SNTAGT.

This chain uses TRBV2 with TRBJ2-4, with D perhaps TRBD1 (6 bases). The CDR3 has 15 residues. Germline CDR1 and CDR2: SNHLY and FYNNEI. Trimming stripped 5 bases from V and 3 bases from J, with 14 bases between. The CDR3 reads CASSQQGIGKNIQYF. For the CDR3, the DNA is TGTGCCAGCAGTCAACAGGGAATAGGCAAAAACATTCAGTACTTC. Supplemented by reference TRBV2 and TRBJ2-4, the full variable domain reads EPEVTQTPSHQVTQMGQEVILRCVPISNHLYFYWYRQILGQKVEFLVSFYNNEISEKSEIFDDQFSVERPDGSNFTLKIRSTKLEDSAMYFCASSQQGIGKNIQYFGAGTRLSVL.

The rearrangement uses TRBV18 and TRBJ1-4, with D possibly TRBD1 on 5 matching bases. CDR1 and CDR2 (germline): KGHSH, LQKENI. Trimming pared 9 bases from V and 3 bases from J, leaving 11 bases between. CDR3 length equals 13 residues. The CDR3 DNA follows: TGTGCCAGTGCAGGGTTGGCTAATGAAAAACTGTTTTTT. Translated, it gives CASAGLANEKLFF. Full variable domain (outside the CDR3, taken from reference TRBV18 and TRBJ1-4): NAGVMQNPRHLVRRRGQEARLRCSPMKGHSHVYWYRQLPEEGLKFMVYLQKENIIDESGMPKERFSAEFPKEGPSILRIQQVVRGDSAAYFCASAGLANEKLFFGSGTQLSVL.

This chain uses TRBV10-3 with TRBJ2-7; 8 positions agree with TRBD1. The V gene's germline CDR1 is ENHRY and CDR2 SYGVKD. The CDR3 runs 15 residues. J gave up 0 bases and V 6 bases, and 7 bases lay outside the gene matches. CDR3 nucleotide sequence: TGTGCCATCAGGGAGACAGGGGACAGCTCCTACGAGCAGTACTTC. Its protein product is CAIRETGDSSYEQYF.

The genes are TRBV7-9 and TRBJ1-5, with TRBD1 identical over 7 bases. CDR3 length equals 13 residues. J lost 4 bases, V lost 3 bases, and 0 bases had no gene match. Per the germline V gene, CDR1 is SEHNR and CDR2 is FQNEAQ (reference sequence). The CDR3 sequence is CASSLDRNQPQHF. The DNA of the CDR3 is TGTGCCAGCAGCTTGGACAGGAATCAGCCCCAGCATTTT.

The CDR3 DNA reads as TGTGCCAGCAGCTTCGAGGGAGGGGCAGGGCTAACTCGTCGGGGCTACACCTTC. Its translation: CASSFEGGAGLTRRGYTF. The gene calls are TRBV7-8 and TRBJ1-2, with TRBD1 as a possible D gene (5 bases). This CDR3 has 18 amino acids. Germline-derived CDR1 and CDR2 are SGHVS and FQNEAQ. Trimming stripped 3 bases from V and 8 bases from J, with 28 bases between.

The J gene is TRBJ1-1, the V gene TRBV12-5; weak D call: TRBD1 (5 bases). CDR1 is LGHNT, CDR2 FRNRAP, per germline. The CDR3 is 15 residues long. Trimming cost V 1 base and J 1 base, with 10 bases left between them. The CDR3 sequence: CASGLGQGPNTEAFF. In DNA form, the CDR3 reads TGTGCTAGTGGTTTGGGGCAGGGCCCGAACACTGAAGCTTTCTTT. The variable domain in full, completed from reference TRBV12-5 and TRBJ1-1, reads DARVTQTPRHKVTEMGQEVTMRCQPILGHNTVFWYRQTMMQGLELLAYFRNRAPLDDSGMPKDRFSAEMPDATLATLKIQPSEPRDSAVYFCASGLGQGPNTEAFFGQGTRLTVV.

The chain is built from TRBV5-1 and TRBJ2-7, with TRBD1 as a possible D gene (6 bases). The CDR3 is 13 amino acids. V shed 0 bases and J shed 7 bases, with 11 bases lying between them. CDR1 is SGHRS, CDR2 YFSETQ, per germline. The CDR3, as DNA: TGCGCCAGCAGCTTGGGGGGGCGACGGGAGCAGTACTTC. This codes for CASSLGGRREQYF.

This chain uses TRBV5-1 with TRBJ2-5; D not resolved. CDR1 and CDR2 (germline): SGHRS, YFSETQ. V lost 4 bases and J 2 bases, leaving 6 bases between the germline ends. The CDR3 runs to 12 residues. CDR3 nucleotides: TGCGCCAGCAGCCAATCACAAGAGACCCAGTACTTC. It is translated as CASSQSQETQYF. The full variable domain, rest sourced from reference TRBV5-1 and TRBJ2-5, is KAGVTQTPRYLIKTRGQQVTLSCSPISGHRSVSWYQQTPGQGLQFLFEYFSETQRNKGNFPGRFSGRQFSNSRSEMNVSTLELGDSALYLCASSQSQETQYFGPGTRLLVL.

CDR3 sequence: CASSPGPNYGYTF. CDR3 coding DNA: TGTGCCAGCAGCCCCGGTCCTAACTATGGCTACACCTTC. This sequence joins TRBV7-2 and TRBJ1-2; no definite D call. Trimming pared 5 bases from V and 0 bases from J, leaving 7 bases between. Germline V gene data show CDR1 as SGHTA and CDR2 as FQGNSA. This CDR3 comprises 13 residues. Variable domain in full (rest from reference TRBV7-2 and TRBJ1-2): GAGVSQSPSNKVTEKGKDVELRCDPISGHTALYWYRQSLGQGLEFLIYFQGNSAPDKSGLPSDRFSAERTGGSVSTLTIQRTQQEDSAVYLCASSPGPNYGYTFGSGTRLTVV.

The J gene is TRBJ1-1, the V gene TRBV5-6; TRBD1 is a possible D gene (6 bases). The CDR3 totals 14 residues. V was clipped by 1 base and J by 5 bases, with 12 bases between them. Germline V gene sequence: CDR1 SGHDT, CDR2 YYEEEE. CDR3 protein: CASSLRGASTEAFF. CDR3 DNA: TGTGCCAGCAGCTTGCGGGGGGCGAGTACTGAAGCTTTCTTT.

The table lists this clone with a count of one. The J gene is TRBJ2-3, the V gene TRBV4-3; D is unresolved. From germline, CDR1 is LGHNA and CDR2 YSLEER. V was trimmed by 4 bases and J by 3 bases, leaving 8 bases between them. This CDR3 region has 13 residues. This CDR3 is CASSRRSTDTQYF. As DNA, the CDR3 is TGCGCCAGCAGCCGTCGTAGTACAGATACGCAGTATTTT.

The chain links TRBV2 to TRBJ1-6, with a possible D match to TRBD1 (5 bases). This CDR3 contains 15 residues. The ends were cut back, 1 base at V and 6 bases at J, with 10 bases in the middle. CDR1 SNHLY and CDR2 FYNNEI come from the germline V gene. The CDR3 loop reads CASSEGQGINSPLHF. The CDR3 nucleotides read TGTGCCAGCAGTGAAGGCCAGGGAATTAATTCACCCCTCCACTTT. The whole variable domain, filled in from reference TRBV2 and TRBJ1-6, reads EPEVTQTPSHQVTQMGQEVILRCVPISNHLYFYWYRQILGQKVEFLVSFYNNEISEKSEIFDDQFSVERPDGSNFTLKIRSTKLEDSAMYFCASSEGQGINSPLHFGNGTRLTVT.